The 21 T cell receptor beta chains listed next were all sequenced from one sample in a study of cytomegalovirus exposure and HLA in healthy donors. The PCR used 60 Vbeta and 13 Jbeta primers. Assay used: immunoSEQ multiplex PCR; TCRdb lists only in-frame clones, some missing. Among approximately 150,000 clones listed, roughly 80% were seen once. Sequenced: PBMCs. These receptors came from a man aged 18 to 30 in good health and CMV-seropositive.

J is TRBJ2-7 and V is TRBV5-4; 12 nucleotides agree with TRBD2. The CDR3 is made up of 17 amino acids. Per the germline V gene, CDR1 is SGHNT and CDR2 is YYREEE (reference sequence). V was pared by 2 bases and J by 0 bases, with 6 bases of the junction left unmatched. The CDR3 reads CASSFLPTSGSSYEQYF. The CDR3 DNA reads as TGTGCCAGCAGCTTTCTCCCGACTAGCGGGAGCTCCTACGAGCAGTACTTC. Looking up the rest from reference TRBV5-4 and TRBJ2-7 gives the full variable domain: ETGVTQSPTHLIKTRGQQVTLRCSSQSGHNTVSWYQQALGQGPQFIFQYYREEENGRGNFPPRFSGLQFPNYSSELNVNALELDDSALYLCASSFLPTSGSSYEQYFGPGTRLTVT.

This chain links TRBV6-5 with TRBJ2-7, with a tentative D call TRBD2 (6 bases). The CDR3 totals 14 residues. Germline CDR1 reads MNHEY; CDR2 reads SVGAGI. Deletions cut 5 bases from V and 0 bases from J, with 11 bases between. DNA of the CDR3: TGTGCCAGCAGTCCCGCGGGGATCTCCTACGAGCAGTACTTC. It is translated as CASSPAGISYEQYF.

The rearrangement uses TRBV18 and TRBJ1-1; TRBD1 agrees at 7 bases. Per the germline V gene, CDR1 is KGHSH and CDR2 is LQKENI. V lost 5 bases to trimming and J lost 2 bases; unmatched junction nucleotides: 8. The length of the CDR3 is 15 residues. CDR3 sequence: CASSTDRADNTEAFF. In nucleotides, the CDR3 is TGTGCCAGCTCAACCGACAGGGCCGACAACACTGAAGCTTTCTTT.

This chain links TRBV7-3 with TRBJ2-3, with a weak D call TRBD2 (5 bases). This CDR3 has 15 residues. Germline V CDR1 and CDR2: SGHTA, FQGTGA. Trimming took off 5 bases at V and 1 base at J, with 13 bases between the two ends. DNA of the CDR3: TGTGCCAGCAGCCCCGAAGCGAGGGGCACAGATACGCAGTATTTT. This translates into CASSPEARGTDTQYF.

This clone has only a few counts. This chain's CDR3 is CASSRNPIGEQFF. DNA for the CDR3: TGTGCCAGCAGCCGTAACCCCATCGGGGAGCAGTTCTTC. The rearrangement joins TRBV28 to TRBJ2-1; no clear D gene. Deletions cut 6 bases from V and 10 bases from J, with 16 bases between. The CDR3 spans 13 residues. Germline V gene data show CDR1 as MDHEN and CDR2 as SYDVKM.

This chain uses TRBV6-5 with TRBJ2-7; no definite D call. The CDR3 totals 14 residues. The germline V gene has CDR1 MNHEY and CDR2 SVGAGI. The V end lost 4 bases, the J end lost 2 bases, and 12 bases lay between the germline ends. This chain's CDR3 is CASSSPTPTYEQYF. The CDR3 DNA reads TGTGCCAGCAGTTCCCCGACTCCTACCTACGAGCAGTACTTC.

This clone was picked up a small number of times. The chain combines TRBV5-1 with TRBJ2-7, with 13 positions matching TRBD2. There are 16 residues in the CDR3. The J segment lost 3 bases and the V segment lost 4 bases, leaving 7 bases of the junction unmatched. CDR1 SGHRS and CDR2 YFSETQ come from the germline V gene. CDR3 sequence reads: CASSPGLAGAFYEQYF. In DNA, the CDR3 is TGCGCCAGCAGCCCCGGACTAGCGGGGGCCTTCTACGAGCAGTACTTC.

The V and J genes are TRBV9 and TRBJ2-5, with a possible D match to TRBD1 (5 bases). This CDR3 region has 15 residues. Trimming removed 0 bases at V and 5 bases at J, with 14 bases between. The V gene's germline CDR1 is SGDLS and CDR2 YYNGEE. CDR3 bases: TGTGCCAGCAGCGTAGGGGCCAGGGAAGGCGAGACCCAGTACTTC. This translates into CASSVGAREGETQYF.

This clone was detected only a few times. CDR3 residues: CASSLEAKASSYEQYF. DNA for the CDR3: TGTGCCAGCTCCCTGGAGGCGAAGGCGAGCTCCTACGAGCAGTACTTC. The chain combines TRBV2 with TRBJ2-7, with D maybe TRBD2 (5 bases). Germline CDR1 is SNHLY and CDR2 is FYNNEI. Deletions cut 8 bases from V and 0 bases from J, with 20 bases between. The CDR3 length is 16 residues.

The V gene is TRBV7-9, the J gene TRBJ2-5, with D possibly TRBD1 on 6 matching bases. Trimming removed 7 bases at V and 4 bases at J, with 13 bases between. This CDR3 is 13 amino acids long. Per germline, CDR1 SEHNR and CDR2 FQNEAQ (reference sequence). CDR3 region: CASTSGVGETQYF. CDR3 coding DNA: TGTGCCAGCACCTCAGGGGTTGGAGAGACCCAGTACTTC.

This clone has just a few counts. The rearrangement links TRBV18 to TRBJ2-1; D may be TRBD2 (6 bases). The CDR3 covers 17 residues. V shed 2 bases and J shed 4 bases, with 18 bases lying between them. Germline values: CDR1 KGHSH, CDR2 LQKENI. As DNA, the CDR3 is TGTGCCAGCTCACCAGAGAGGAGGGAACCCCCTTACAATGAGCAGTTCTTC. Its translation: CASSPERREPPYNEQFF.

This clone turned up a few times. The rearrangement joins TRBV7-2 to TRBJ2-1; 8 bases agree with TRBD2. After removal of 5 bases from V and 10 bases from J, the junction contained 10 bases not matched to a gene. Germline CDR1 reads SGHTA; CDR2 reads FQGNSA. The CDR3 loop spans 14 amino acids. The DNA for the CDR3 is TGTGCCAGCAGCCCGTACTACCCGGGGGGGGAGCAGTTCTTC. This codes for CASSPYYPGGEQFF.

For this clone: Other DNA sequences in the sample encode the same CDR3. The chain links TRBV30 to TRBJ1-1; tentatively, D is TRBD1 (6 bases). Germline V gene data show CDR1 as GTSNPN and CDR2 as SVGIG (reference sequence). The CDR3 spans 13 residues. The V and J ends lost 0 bases and 2 bases respectively, with 7 bases between them. CDR3 protein: CAWSVQGNTEAFF. The CDR3 DNA follows: TGTGCCTGGAGTGTACAGGGTAACACTGAAGCTTTCTTT.

The chain combines TRBV11-2 with TRBJ2-2, with no clear D. Trimming stripped 5 bases from V and 9 bases from J, with 7 bases between. The germline CDR1 and CDR2 sequences are SGHAT and FQNNGV. The CDR3 covers 11 residues. This chain's CDR3 is CASSPSRELFF. DNA for the CDR3: TGTGCCAGCAGCCCAAGCCGGGAGCTGTTTTTT.

The chain uses TRBV27 and TRBJ2-7, with no clear D. The CDR3 sequence is 14 residues long. The V end lost 2 bases, the J end lost 0 bases, and 8 bases lay between the germline ends. Germline CDR1 MNHEY, CDR2 SMNVEV (reference sequence). The CDR3 here is CASSLTRISYEQYF. For the CDR3, the DNA is TGTGCCAGCAGTTTAACGCGGATCTCCTACGAGCAGTACTTC.

This chain connects TRBV7-3 to TRBJ2-7; 7 nucleotides line up with TRBD2. Germline V gene lookup returns CDR1 SGHTA and CDR2 FQGTGA. V was clipped by 5 bases and J by 5 bases; unmatched bases: 3. This CDR3 has 12 residues. This CDR3 reads CASSREVHEQYF. The CDR3, as DNA: TGTGCCAGCAGCCGGGAGGTCCACGAGCAGTACTTC.

Worth noting for this clone: Other DNA sequences in this specimen translate into the identical CDR3. V gene TRBV13 combines with J gene TRBJ2-2, with 7 bases lining up with TRBD2. The CDR3 consists of 17 residues. Germline CDR1 and CDR2: PRHDT and FYEKMQ (reference sequence). Trimming removed 6 bases from V and 2 bases from J; junction bases left unmatched: 12. The CDR3, as DNA: TGTGCCAGCAGGGACTCACGGCAGGGACTAAACACCGGGGAGCTGTTTTTT. Its protein product is CASRDSRQGLNTGELFF.

CDR3 sequence: CASSLGGSVYNEQFF. The DNA for the CDR3 is TGTGCCAGCAGTTTGGGCGGGAGTGTATACAATGAGCAGTTCTTC. The genes are TRBV28 and TRBJ2-1, with 7 nucleotides matching TRBD2. CDR1 and CDR2 (germline): MDHEN, SYDVKM. V dropped 3 bases and J dropped 4; count of bases not matched to a gene: 6. The CDR3 sequence is 15 residues long. Based on the CDR3 plus reference TRBV28 and TRBJ2-1, the full variable domain is DVKVTQSSRYLVKRTGEKVFLECVQDMDHENMFWYRQDPGLGLRLIYFSYDVKMKEKGDIPEGYSVSREKKERFSLILESASTNQTSMYLCASSLGGSVYNEQFFGPGTRLTVL.

This clone occurred a few times. The DNA is omitted, as the CDR3 cannot be located on it reliably, and the CDR3 follows TCRdb's listing. The chain uses TRBV11-2 and TRBJ1-3; the table assigns TRBD1, which was not confirmed against the DNA. Germline values: CDR1 SGHAT, CDR2 FQNNGV. The CDR3 is 16 residues long, ends included. Here the CDR3 reads CASILGQASSGNTIYF.

This chain links TRBV6-1 with TRBJ1-1, with 7 bases matching TRBD1. Germline CDR1 and CDR2: MNHNS and SASEGT. The V and J ends lost 8 bases and 0 bases, in that order; junction bases with no gene match: 6. CDR3 length: 14 residues. In nucleotides, the CDR3 is TGTGCCAGCTCTACGACAGGGATGAACACTGAAGCTTTCTTT. This sequence encodes CASSTTGMNTEAFF.

This clone was recorded a few times. The rearrangement uses TRBV27 and TRBJ2-1; 9 nucleotides match TRBD1. This CDR3 contains 18 residues. V dropped 5 bases and J dropped 0; count of bases not matched to a gene: 11. Germline loops: CDR1 MNHEY, CDR2 SMNVEV (reference sequence). The CDR3 DNA reads TGTGCCAGCAGTACAAAGGACAGGGGACTTAGCTCCTACAATGAGCAGTTCTTC. It encodes CASSTKDRGLSSYNEQFF.